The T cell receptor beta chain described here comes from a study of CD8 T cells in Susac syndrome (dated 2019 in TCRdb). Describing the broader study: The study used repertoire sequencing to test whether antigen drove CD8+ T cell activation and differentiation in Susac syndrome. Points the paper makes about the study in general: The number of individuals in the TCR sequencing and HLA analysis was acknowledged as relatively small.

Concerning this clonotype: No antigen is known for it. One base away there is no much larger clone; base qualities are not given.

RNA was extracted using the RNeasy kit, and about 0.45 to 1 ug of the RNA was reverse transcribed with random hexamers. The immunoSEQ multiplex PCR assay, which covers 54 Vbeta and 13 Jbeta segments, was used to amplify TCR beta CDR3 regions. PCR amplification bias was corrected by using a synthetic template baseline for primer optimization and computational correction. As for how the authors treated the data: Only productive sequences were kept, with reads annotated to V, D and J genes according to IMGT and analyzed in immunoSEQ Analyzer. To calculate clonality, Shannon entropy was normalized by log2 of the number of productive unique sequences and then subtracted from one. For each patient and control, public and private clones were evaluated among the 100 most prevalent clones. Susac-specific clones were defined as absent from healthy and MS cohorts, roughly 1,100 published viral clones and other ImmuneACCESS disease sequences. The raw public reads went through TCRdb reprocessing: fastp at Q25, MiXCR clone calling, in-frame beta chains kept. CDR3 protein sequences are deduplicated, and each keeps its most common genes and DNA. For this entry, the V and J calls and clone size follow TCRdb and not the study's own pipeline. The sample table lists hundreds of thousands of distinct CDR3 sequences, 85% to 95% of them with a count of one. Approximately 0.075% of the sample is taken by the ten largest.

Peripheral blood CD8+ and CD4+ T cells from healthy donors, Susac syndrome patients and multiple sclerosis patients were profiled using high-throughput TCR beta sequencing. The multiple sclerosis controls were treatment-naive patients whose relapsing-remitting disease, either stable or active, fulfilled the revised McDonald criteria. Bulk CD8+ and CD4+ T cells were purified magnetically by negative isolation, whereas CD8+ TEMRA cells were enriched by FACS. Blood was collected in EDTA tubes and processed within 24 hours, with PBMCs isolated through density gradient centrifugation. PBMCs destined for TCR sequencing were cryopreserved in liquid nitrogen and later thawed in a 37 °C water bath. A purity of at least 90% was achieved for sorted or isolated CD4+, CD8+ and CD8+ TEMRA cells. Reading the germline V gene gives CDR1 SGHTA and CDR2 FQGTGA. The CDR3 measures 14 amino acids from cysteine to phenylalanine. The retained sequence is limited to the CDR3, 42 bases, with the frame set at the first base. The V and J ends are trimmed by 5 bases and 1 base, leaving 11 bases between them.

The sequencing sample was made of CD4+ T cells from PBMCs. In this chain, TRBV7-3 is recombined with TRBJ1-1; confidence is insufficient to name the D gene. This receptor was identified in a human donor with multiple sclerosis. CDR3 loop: CASSQLRENTEAFF. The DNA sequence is TGTGCCAGCAGCCAGCTTCGGGAGAACACTGAAGCTTTCTTT.